This T cell receptor (beta chain) was identified in a study of PD-L1 blockade in urothelial cancer. The CDR3 is 16 residues long. V was clipped by 5 bases and J by 5 bases; unmatched bases: 12. Germline V CDR1 and CDR2: SGHVS, FQNEAQ. Specified time point: peripheral blood 6 weeks after treatment start. Profiling relied on immunoSEQ multiplex PCR, and the TCRdb table lists in-frame clones only, not all of them. The sample has about 91,000 clones, less than 85% seen once. This clone is classed as medium-sized. The sample in question was PBMCs, obtained around atezolizumab (anti-PD-L1) treatment. This chain joins TRBV7-8 and TRBJ2-3, with 8 bases lining up with TRBD2. The TCR sequence derives from a man aged 65 to 85 with urothelial cancer. The CDR3 nucleotides read TGTGCCAGCAGCCCCTTTCCGGGGGGGGCCGGAGATACGCAGTATTTT. This gives the protein CASSPFPGGAGDTQYF.